Shown below are 30 T cell receptor beta chains from a single sample sequenced in a study of response to subunit inactivated influenza vaccine. TCRdb redid the calling of the RT-PCR reads with MiXCR, one entry per CDR3 protein. The sample has approximately 290,000 distinct CDR3 sequences; about 20% are singletons. The source material was PBMCs from blood, sampled less than 22 months after vaccination. The source is a man aged 50 to 75 who received an inactivated influenza vaccine.

This clonotype was observed a few times. CDR3: CASKLGGRTNYGYTF. DNA for the CDR3: TGTGCCAGCAAGTTAGGTGGGAGGACTAACTATGGCTACACCTTC. The chain is built from TRBV27 and TRBJ1-2; no definite D call. The length of the CDR3 is 15 residues. CDR1 is MNHEY and CDR2 is SMNVEV in the germline V gene (reference sequence). The V end was cut by 7 bases, the J end by 0 bases, with 15 bases between.

The rearrangement uses TRBV4-3 and TRBJ2-1; D is unclear. Germline V lookup: CDR1 LGHNA, CDR2 YSLEER. The CDR3 is made up of 16 amino acids. V lost 4 bases, J lost 0 bases, and 13 bases lay in between. The CDR3 region has the DNA TGCGCCAGCAGCCGAGAACTCCAGAGCTCCTACAATGAGCAGTTCTTC. This gives the protein CASSRELQSSYNEQFF.

This clonotype was seen a handful of times. The chain joins TRBV3-1 to TRBJ1-2; D is possibly TRBD1 (5 bases). CDR1 and CDR2 from the germline V gene are LGHDT and YNNKEL (reference sequence). This CDR3 is built from 13 residues. V lost 4 bases, J lost 8 bases, and 14 bases lay in between. CDR3 nucleotide sequence: TGTGCCAGCAGCCCCTGGGGGGTAGGCGGCTACACCTTC. It specifies CASSPWGVGGYTF.

This clonotype was counted ten times or more. This chain joins TRBV6-2 or TRBV6-3 and TRBJ1-5; D uncertain. Trimming stripped 6 bases from V and 0 bases from J, with 12 bases between. This CDR3 has 15 amino acids. Germline V gene sequence: CDR1 MNHEY, CDR2 SVGEGT. The CDR3 protein is CASSLRRDSNQPQHF. Written as DNA, the CDR3 is TGTGCCAGCAGCCTCCGCCGAGATAGCAATCAGCCCCAGCATTTT.

This clonotype turned up a few times. V usage is TRBV15 and J usage is TRBJ2-5, with no clear D. Germline assignment: CDR1 LNHNV and CDR2 YYDKDF (reference sequence). Trimming stripped 1 base from V and 4 bases from J, with 1 base between. There are 11 residues in the CDR3. CDR3 coding DNA: TGTGCCACCAGCAGAGGAGAGACCCAGTACTTC. This gives the protein CATSRGETQYF.

This clonotype appeared a single time. This rearrangement joins TRBV11-1 to TRBJ2-1; 10 bases agree with TRBD2. V trimming: 1 base; J trimming: 2 bases; junction bases outside the gene matches: 5. The CDR3 contains 17 residues. The germline gives CDR1 SGHAT, CDR2 FQDESV (reference sequence). CDR3 bases: TGTGCCAGCAGCTTAGAATTACTAGCGGGACCCTACAATGAGCAGTTCTTC. Translating gives CASSLELLAGPYNEQFF.

The chain has TRBV12-3 or TRBV12-4 and TRBJ2-1; D is perhaps TRBD2 (5 bases). CDR3 length: 13 amino acids. V was cut by 2 bases and J by 10 bases, with 12 bases left in between. CDR3 in amino acids: CASSLNRWREQFF. CDR3 coding DNA: TGTGCCAGCAGTTTAAACCGATGGAGGGAGCAGTTCTTC.

The V and J genes are TRBV4-3 and TRBJ1-4; D is ambiguous. The germline V and J ends were trimmed by 0 bases and 16 bases, with 12 bases remaining between them. Germline V gene sequence: CDR1 LGHNA, CDR2 YSLEER. The CDR3 is made up of 12 amino acids. The CDR3 sequence is CASSQDSGIRFF. CDR3 coding DNA: TGCGCCAGCAGCCAAGATTCGGGCATAAGGTTTTTT.

A few counts support this clonotype. The chain carries TRBV2 and TRBJ2-3; D is perhaps TRBD2 (5 bases). Looked up from germline, CDR1 is SNHLY and CDR2 is FYNNEI. V lost 6 bases and J 1 base, leaving 11 bases between the germline ends. This CDR3 comprises 14 residues. The CDR3 loop reads CASSPLSGTDTQYF. In DNA form, the CDR3 reads TGTGCCAGCAGCCCACTTAGCGGCACAGATACGCAGTATTTT.

This clonotype was counted a few times. DNA for the CDR3: TGTGCCAGCACCTTCCCGGGGGGCGGCATTCCTCGGACTGAAGCTTTCTTT. Protein sequence: CASTFPGGGIPRTEAFF. The chain employs TRBV6-2 or TRBV6-3 and TRBJ1-1, with D possibly matching TRBD1 (6 bases). The CDR3 is 17 amino acids. The V end lost 7 bases, the J end lost 5 bases, and 26 bases lay between the germline ends. CDR1 and CDR2 from the germline V gene are MNHEY and SVGEGT.

The DNA of the CDR3 is TGTGCCACCAGCAGAGGAGTTGAGACCCAGTACTTC. As protein: CATSRGVETQYF. The chain is built from TRBV15 and TRBJ2-5; no reliable D call. The CDR3 runs to 12 residues. The ends were cut back, 1 base at V and 5 bases at J, with 5 bases in the middle. The germline CDR1 and CDR2 sequences are LNHNV and YYDKDF (reference sequence).

In its sample, this clonotype was seen a few times. The chain couples TRBV6-2 or TRBV6-3 to TRBJ2-1; TRBD1 might be the D (6 bases). V gave up 6 bases and J gave up 7 bases, with 19 bases separating them. Germline V gene sequence: CDR1 MNHEY, CDR2 SVGEGT. The length of the CDR3 is 15 residues. The CDR3 DNA reads as TGTGCCAGCAGCCGTCCCGGGACACGTAGAAATGAGCAGTTCTTC. It codes for CASSRPGTRRNEQFF.

This clonotype occurred once. This chain uses TRBV4-3 with TRBJ2-7, with D perhaps being TRBD1 or TRBD2 (5 bases each). Germline CDR1 LGHNA, CDR2 YSLEER. Trimming pared 0 bases from V and 1 base from J, leaving 10 bases between. CDR3 length: 15 residues. The CDR3 loop is CASSQDLGDSYEQYF. The CDR3, as DNA: TGCGCCAGCAGCCAAGATTTGGGGGATTCCTACGAGCAGTACTTC.

This clonotype was counted a few times. This chain connects TRBV5-1 to TRBJ1-1; possible D gene TRBD1, 5 bases. The V end was cut by 10 bases, the J end by 7 bases, with 14 bases between. This CDR3 is 11 amino acids long. In germline, CDR1 is SGHRS, CDR2 YFSETQ. CDR3: CAFPGGFEAFF. In DNA form, the CDR3 reads TGCGCCTTCCCCGGGGGGTTTGAAGCTTTCTTT.

The rearrangement uses TRBV6-5 and TRBJ1-2, with a possible D match to TRBD1 (6 bases). The germline CDR1 and CDR2 sequences are MNHEY and SVGAGI. V was pared by 5 bases and J by 1 base, with 14 bases between. The CDR3 consists of 15 residues. In nucleotides, the CDR3 is TGTGCCAGCAGTAACACCGGGACATATAACTATGGCTACACCTTC. This translates into CASSNTGTYNYGYTF.

The rearrangement joins TRBV27 to TRBJ1-1, with unresolved D. The CDR3 has 14 residues. Germline V lookup: CDR1 MNHEY, CDR2 SMNVEV (reference sequence). The V and J ends lost 3 bases and 5 bases respectively, with 13 bases between them. This CDR3 is CASSFYSSGTEAFF. For the CDR3, the DNA is TGTGCCAGCAGTTTTTATAGCAGTGGGACTGAAGCTTTCTTT.

CDR3 region: CASRQDRDTIYF. CDR3 in DNA: TGTGCCAGCAGACAAGACAGGGACACCATATATTTT. The rearrangement uses TRBV2 and TRBJ1-3, with TRBD1 matching 7 bases. CDR3 length equals 12 residues. V shed 6 bases, J shed 8 bases, and the junction held 4 bases outside the gene matches. Germline V gene lookup returns CDR1 SNHLY and CDR2 FYNNEI.

In its sample, this clonotype was seen a few times. The chain has TRBV4-3 and TRBJ2-7; D possibly corresponds to TRBD1 (6 bases). Germline assignment: CDR1 LGHNA and CDR2 YSLEER. V lost 0 bases and J lost 2, with 11 bases in between. The CDR3 covers 15 residues. The CDR3 nucleotides read TGCGCCAGCAGCCAAGAGGTCAGGGGCACCTACGAGCAGTACTTC. This encodes CASSQEVRGTYEQYF.

This clonotype was observed a few times. The genes are TRBV10-3 and TRBJ2-1; D might be TRBD2 (6 bases). The germline V and J ends were trimmed by 4 bases and 2 bases, with 12 bases remaining between them. The CDR3 spans 15 residues. The germline V gene encodes CDR1 ENHRY and CDR2 SYGVKD. The CDR3 sequence: CAISVLAEAYNEQFF. Here the CDR3 DNA reads TGTGCCATCAGTGTATTAGCGGAGGCCTACAATGAGCAGTTCTTC.

There are many counts of this clonotype. The rearrangement uses TRBV10-3 and TRBJ1-2; TRBD1 matches 7 bases. The V gene end was trimmed by 4 bases and the J gene end by 4 bases; junction bases not matched to a gene: 6. This CDR3 has 14 amino acids. Germline CDR1 reads ENHRY; CDR2 reads SYGVKD. The CDR3 is CAISAQQGSYGYTF. The DNA of the CDR3 is TGTGCCATCAGTGCTCAACAGGGGAGCTATGGCTACACCTTC.

This clonotype was counted a few times. The V and J genes are TRBV7-2 and TRBJ2-5; no reliable D call. V was cut by 2 bases and J by 1 base, with 14 bases left in between. Germline-derived CDR1 and CDR2 are SGHTA and FQGNSA. The CDR3 is 16 residues long. CDR3 sequence reads: CASSLPLSGGQETQYF. The CDR3 coding sequence is TGTGCCAGCAGCTTACCCCTTTCAGGCGGCCAAGAGACCCAGTACTTC.

The chain joins TRBV4-1 to TRBJ2-7, with 8 bases that match TRBD1. V dropped 0 bases and J dropped 2; count of bases not matched to a gene: 3. Per germline, CDR1 MGHRA and CDR2 YSYEKL. CDR3 length: 15 amino acids. The DNA for the CDR3 is TGCGCCAGCAGCCAAGACCACAGGGGGACCTACGAGCAGTACTTC. Translated: CASSQDHRGTYEQYF.

This clonotype was observed a few times. Given the absence of the conserved phenylalanine or tryptophan at the CDR3 end, a read error is likely. The DNA is left out, because the CDR3 cannot be placed on it with certainty; the CDR3 is given as TCRdb lists it. The genes are TRBV21-1 and TRBJ1-1. TRBV21-1 represents a pseudogene. Including both end residues, the CDR3 is 13 amino acids long. Here the CDR3 reads CASSEKGCTSDSI.

The chain has TRBV20-1 and TRBJ1-1; 8 bases agree with TRBD1. The CDR3 sequence is 13 residues long. V dropped 3 bases and J dropped 8; count of bases not matched to a gene: 8. The V gene's germline CDR1 is DFQATT and CDR2 SNEGSKA (reference sequence). The CDR3 DNA sequence: TGCAGTGCTAGCACGAGTCGGACAGGGGAAGCTTTCTTT. It translates to CSASTSRTGEAFF.

The rearrangement uses TRBV7-8 and TRBJ1-1, with 7 bases lining up with TRBD1. CDR1 is SGHVS, CDR2 FQNEAQ, per germline. The CDR3 is 17 amino acids. After removal of 4 bases from V and 4 bases from J, the junction contained 15 bases not matched to a gene. Written as DNA, the CDR3 is TGTGCCAGCAGCTACGGGACAGCCTTTGCGCGGGGCACTGAAGCTTTCTTT. Translation: CASSYGTAFARGTEAFF.

This clonotype was seen a handful of times. V gene TRBV12-3 or TRBV12-4 combines with J gene TRBJ2-3; 9 positions match TRBD2. Trimming removed 6 bases from V and 1 base from J; junction bases left unmatched: 5. This CDR3 contains 15 residues. The CDR3 sequence is CASSFSGGRTDTQYF. The CDR3, as DNA: TGTGCCAGCAGCTTTAGCGGGGGACGCACAGATACGCAGTATTTT.

This clonotype was detected only once. The chain employs TRBV5-5 and TRBJ1-5, with TRBD1 matching 9 bases. V lost 3 bases to trimming and J lost 3 bases; unmatched junction nucleotides: 4. The CDR3 contains 15 residues. Germline CDR1 and CDR2: SGHKS and YYEKEE (reference sequence). CDR3 coding DNA: TGTGCCAGCAGCTCGGACAGGGGATTCAATCAGCCCCAGCATTTT. It is translated as CASSSDRGFNQPQHF.

This clonotype occurred a few times. The V gene is TRBV3-1, the J gene TRBJ1-2; no firm D call. The CDR3 is 13 residues long. CDR1 and CDR2 from the germline V gene are LGHDT and YNNKEL (reference sequence). V gave up 1 base and J gave up 7 bases, with 10 bases separating them. The CDR3 nucleotides are TGTGCCAGCAGCCAAGTAGCGGACGCTGGCTACACCTTC. Amino acid sequence: CASSQVADAGYTF. Supplemented by reference TRBV3-1 and TRBJ1-2, the full variable domain reads DTAVSQTPKYLVTQMGNDKSIKCEQNLGHDTMYWYKQDSKKFLKIMFSYNNKELIINETVPNRFSPKSPDKAHLNLHINSLELGDSAVYFCASSQVADAGYTFGSGTRLTVV.

The rearrangement links TRBV7-3 to TRBJ2-1; TRBD2 matches at 7 bases. The CDR3 length is 15 residues. The trim removed 0 bases at V and 3 bases at J, leaving 2 bases unmatched. CDR1 SGHTA and CDR2 FQGTGA come from the germline V gene. CDR3 protein: CASSLTAGDYNEQFF. The CDR3 bases are TGTGCCAGCAGCTTAACGGCGGGAGACTACAATGAGCAGTTCTTC. Full variable domain (missing parts from reference TRBV7-3 and TRBJ2-1): GAGVSQTPSNKVTEKGKYVELRCDPISGHTALYWYRQSLGQGPEFLIYFQGTGAADDSGLPNDRFFAVRPEGSVSTLKIQRTERGDSAVYLCASSLTAGDYNEQFFGPGTRLTVL.

The chain employs TRBV20-1 and TRBJ2-2; D call uncertain. The V gene lost 3 bases and the J gene lost 5 bases, with 19 bases spanning the gap. This CDR3 is built from 16 residues. Germline V gene lookup returns CDR1 DFQATT and CDR2 SNEGSKA (reference sequence). The CDR3 region has the DNA TGCAGTGCTAGGGGTCGGACGAGGCGTTTGACCGGGGAGCTGTTTTTT. Its protein is CSARGRTRRLTGELFF.